This TCR beta chain was recorded in a study of blood T cell repertoires in COVID-19. The wider study: Whether acute or convalescent, the COVID-19 samples came from the United States, Italy and Spain. T cells, B-cell-depleted T cells, or PBMCs provided the cDNA or gDNA that served as material.

Seattle researchers signed up patients amid active infection and tracked them longitudinally. Original processing notes: The assay estimated nucleated cells by amplifying reference gene primers. Clones were sequenced by immunoSEQ multiplex PCR, and TCRdb holds only the in-frame ones, with some missing. That table is the source of V, J and clone size, and D and trimming were worked out from the DNA. The sample holds some 110,000 clones, around four fifths seen once. The CDR3 is 15 amino acids. Losses at the gene ends were 3 bases for V and 5 bases for J; bases not matched to a gene: 10. Germline-derived CDR1 and CDR2 are GTSNPN and SVGIG (reference sequence).

The origin of this receptor is a man at least 80 years old with COVID-19, enrolled during active disease. The V call is TRBV30, the J call TRBJ2-1; 7 bases are a match to TRBD2. Sequencing used peripheral blood. CDR3 coding DNA: TGTGCCTGGAGGGAGACTAGCAAACTAAACAATGAGCAGTTCTTC. This gives the protein CAWRETSKLNNEQFF.